This T cell receptor (beta chain) came from a study of blood T cell repertoires in COVID-19. Overall study context: Acute and convalescent COVID-19 specimens originated in the United States, Italy and Spain. Sources were T cells, B-cell-depleted T cells, or PBMCs; the material itself was cDNA or gDNA.

In the authors' methods: Reference gene primer amplification gave nucleated cell count estimates. Only in-frame clones appear in the TCRdb table, and some are missing; sequencing was by immunoSEQ multiplex PCR. V and J calls and clone size follow that table, whereas D and trimming were derived from the DNA. The sample shows some 270,000 clones, 80% to 90% of them seen only once. The CDR3 contains 12 residues. In germline, CDR1 is MNHEY, CDR2 SVGAGI. The V end was cut by 8 bases, the J end by 8 bases, with 15 bases between. The sequenced sample consisted of peripheral blood. This clonotype was obtained from a woman in her sixties or seventies with acute or convalescent COVID-19. The V and J genes are TRBV6-5 and TRBJ1-2; D not resolved. CDR3 nucleotides: TGTGCCAGCGTTTCTGCAGGAGGAGGCTACACCTTC. Amino acids: CASVSAGGGYTF.